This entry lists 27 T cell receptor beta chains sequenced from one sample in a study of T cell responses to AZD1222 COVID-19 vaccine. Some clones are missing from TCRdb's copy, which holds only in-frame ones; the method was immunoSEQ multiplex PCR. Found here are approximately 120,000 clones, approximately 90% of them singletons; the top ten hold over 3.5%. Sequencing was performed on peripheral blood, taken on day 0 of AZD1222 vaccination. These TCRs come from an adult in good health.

This CDR3 is CASAITNEKLFF. DNA of the CDR3: TGTGCCAGCGCGATCACTAATGAAAAACTGTTTTTT. The chain employs TRBV27 and TRBJ1-4; D uncertain. The germline gives CDR1 MNHEY, CDR2 SMNVEV (reference sequence). V was cut by 8 bases and J by 2 bases, with 6 bases left in between. The CDR3 totals 12 residues.

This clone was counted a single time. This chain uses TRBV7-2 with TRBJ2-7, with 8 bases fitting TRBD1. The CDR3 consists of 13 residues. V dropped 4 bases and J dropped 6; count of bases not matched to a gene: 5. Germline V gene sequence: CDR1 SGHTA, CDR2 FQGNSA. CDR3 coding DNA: TGTGCCAGCAGCTCCCAAGACAGGGGCGAGCAGTACTTC. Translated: CASSSQDRGEQYF.

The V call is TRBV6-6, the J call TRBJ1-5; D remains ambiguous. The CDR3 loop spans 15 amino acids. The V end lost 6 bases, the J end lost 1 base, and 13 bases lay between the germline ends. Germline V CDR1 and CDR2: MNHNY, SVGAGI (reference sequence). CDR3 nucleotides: TGTGCCAGCAGCCCGGACCAATTCAGCAATCAGCCCCAGCATTTT. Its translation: CASSPDQFSNQPQHF.

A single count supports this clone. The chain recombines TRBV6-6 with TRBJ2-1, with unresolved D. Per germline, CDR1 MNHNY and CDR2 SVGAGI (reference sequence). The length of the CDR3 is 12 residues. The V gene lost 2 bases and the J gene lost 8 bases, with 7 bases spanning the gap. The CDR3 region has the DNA TGTGCCAGCAGTTACAGGGTGTATGAGCAGTTCTTC. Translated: CASSYRVYEQFF.

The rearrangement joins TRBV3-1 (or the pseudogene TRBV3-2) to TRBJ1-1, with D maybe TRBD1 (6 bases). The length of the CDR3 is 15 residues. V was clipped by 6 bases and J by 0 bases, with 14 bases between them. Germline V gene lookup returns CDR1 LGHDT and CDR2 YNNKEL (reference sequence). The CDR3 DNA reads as TGTGCCAGCAGGAAAAGGGGGGCGATGAACACTGAAGCTTTCTTT. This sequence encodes CASRKRGAMNTEAFF.

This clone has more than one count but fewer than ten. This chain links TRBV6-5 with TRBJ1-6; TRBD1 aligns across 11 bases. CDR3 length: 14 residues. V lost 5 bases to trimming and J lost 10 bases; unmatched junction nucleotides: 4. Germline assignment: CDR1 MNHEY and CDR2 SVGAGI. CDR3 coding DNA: TGTGCCAGCAGTATGGGACAGGGGGAGTCACCCCTCCACTTT. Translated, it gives CASSMGQGESPLHF.

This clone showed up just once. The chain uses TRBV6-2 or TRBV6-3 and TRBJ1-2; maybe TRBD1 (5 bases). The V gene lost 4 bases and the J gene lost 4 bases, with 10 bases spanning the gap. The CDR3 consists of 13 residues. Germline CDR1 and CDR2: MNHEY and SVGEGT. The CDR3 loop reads CASSSLGGYGYTF. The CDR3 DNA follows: TGTGCCAGCAGTTCCCTTGGGGGCTATGGCTACACCTTC.

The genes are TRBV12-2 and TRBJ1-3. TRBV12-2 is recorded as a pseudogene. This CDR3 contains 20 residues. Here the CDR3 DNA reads TGTGCAAGTCGCTTAGCGGGAGGGGGGGCATTCTTTAACTCTGGAAACACCATATATTTT. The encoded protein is CASRLAGGGAFFNSGNTIYF.

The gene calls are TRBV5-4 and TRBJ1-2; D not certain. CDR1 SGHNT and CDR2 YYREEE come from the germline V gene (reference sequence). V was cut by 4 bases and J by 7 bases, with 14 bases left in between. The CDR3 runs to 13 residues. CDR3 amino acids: CASSLDGVSGYTF. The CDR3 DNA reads TGTGCCAGCAGCCTGGACGGGGTTTCTGGCTACACCTTC.

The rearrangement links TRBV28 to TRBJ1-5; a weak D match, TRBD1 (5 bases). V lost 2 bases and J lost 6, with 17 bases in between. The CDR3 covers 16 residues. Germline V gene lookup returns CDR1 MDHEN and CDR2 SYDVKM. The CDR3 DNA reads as TGTGCCAGCAGTTTAATTGGGACCCTGTGGGGTCAGCCCCAGCATTTT. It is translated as CASSLIGTLWGQPQHF.

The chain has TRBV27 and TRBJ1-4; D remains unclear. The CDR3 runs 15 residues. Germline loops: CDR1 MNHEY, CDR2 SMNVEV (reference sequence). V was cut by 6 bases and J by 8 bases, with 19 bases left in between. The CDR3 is CASRGMGGMGEKLFF. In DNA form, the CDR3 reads TGTGCCAGCAGGGGGATGGGTGGGATGGGCGAAAAACTGTTTTTT. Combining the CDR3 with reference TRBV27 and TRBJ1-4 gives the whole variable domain EAQVTQNPRYLITVTGKKLTVTCSQNMNHEYMSWYRQDPGLGLRQIYYSMNVEVTDKGDVPEGYKVSRKEKRNFPLILESPSPNQTSLYFCASRGMGGMGEKLFFGSGTQLSVL.

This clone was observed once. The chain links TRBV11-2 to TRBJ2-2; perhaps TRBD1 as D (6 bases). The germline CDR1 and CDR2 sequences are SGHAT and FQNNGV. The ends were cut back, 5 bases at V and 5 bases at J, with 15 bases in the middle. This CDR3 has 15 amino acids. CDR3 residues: CASSQGQSLTGELFF. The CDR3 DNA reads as TGTGCCAGCAGCCAAGGACAGTCACTTACCGGGGAGCTGTTTTTT.

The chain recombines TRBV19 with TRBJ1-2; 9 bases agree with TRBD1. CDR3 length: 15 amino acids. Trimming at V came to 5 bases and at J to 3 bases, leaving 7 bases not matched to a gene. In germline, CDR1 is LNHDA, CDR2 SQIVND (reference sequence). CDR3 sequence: CASSAPTGGYYGYTF. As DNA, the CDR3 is TGTGCCAGTAGTGCCCCGACAGGGGGATACTATGGCTACACCTTC.

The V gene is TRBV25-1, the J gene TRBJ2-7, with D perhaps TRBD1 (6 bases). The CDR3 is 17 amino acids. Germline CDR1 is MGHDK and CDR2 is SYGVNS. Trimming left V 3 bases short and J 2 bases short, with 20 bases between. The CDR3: CASSEGVGGRGAYEQYF. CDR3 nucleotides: TGTGCCAGCAGTGAGGGAGTGGGCGGCAGGGGCGCCTACGAGCAGTACTTC.

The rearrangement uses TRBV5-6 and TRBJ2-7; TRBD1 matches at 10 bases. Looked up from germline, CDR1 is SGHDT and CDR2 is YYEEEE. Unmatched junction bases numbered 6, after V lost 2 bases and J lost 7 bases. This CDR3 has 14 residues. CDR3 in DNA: TGTGCCAGCAGCTTTGGGGACAGGGGAAGTGAGCAGTACTTC. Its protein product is CASSFGDRGSEQYF.

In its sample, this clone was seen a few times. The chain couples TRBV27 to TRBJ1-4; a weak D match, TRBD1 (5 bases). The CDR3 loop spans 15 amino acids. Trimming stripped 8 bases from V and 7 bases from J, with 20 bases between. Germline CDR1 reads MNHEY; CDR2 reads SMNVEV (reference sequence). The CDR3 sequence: CASGHLRALGEKLFF. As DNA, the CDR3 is TGTGCCAGCGGTCACCTCAGGGCACTTGGTGAAAAACTGTTTTTT. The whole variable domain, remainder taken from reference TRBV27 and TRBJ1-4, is EAQVTQNPRYLITVTGKKLTVTCSQNMNHEYMSWYRQDPGLGLRQIYYSMNVEVTDKGDVPEGYKVSRKEKRNFPLILESPSPNQTSLYFCASGHLRALGEKLFFGSGTQLSVL.

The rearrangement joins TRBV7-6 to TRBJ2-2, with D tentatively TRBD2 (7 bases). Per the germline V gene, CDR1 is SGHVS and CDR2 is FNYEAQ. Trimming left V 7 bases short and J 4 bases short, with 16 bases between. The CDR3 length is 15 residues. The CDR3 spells CASTEGGGLTGELFF. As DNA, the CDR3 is TGTGCCAGCACCGAAGGGGGGGGGCTCACCGGGGAGCTGTTTTTT.

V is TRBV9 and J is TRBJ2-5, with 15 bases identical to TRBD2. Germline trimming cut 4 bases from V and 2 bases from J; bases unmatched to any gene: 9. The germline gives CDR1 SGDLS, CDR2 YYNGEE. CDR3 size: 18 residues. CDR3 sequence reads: CASSPGGLAGGSQETQYF. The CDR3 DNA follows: TGTGCCAGCAGCCCCGGGGGACTAGCGGGGGGCTCACAAGAGACCCAGTACTTC.

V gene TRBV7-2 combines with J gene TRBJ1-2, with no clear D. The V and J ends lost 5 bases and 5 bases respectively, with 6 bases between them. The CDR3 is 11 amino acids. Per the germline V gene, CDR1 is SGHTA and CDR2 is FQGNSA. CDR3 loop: CASSEGYGYTF. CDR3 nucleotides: TGTGCCAGCAGCGAAGGATATGGCTACACCTTC.

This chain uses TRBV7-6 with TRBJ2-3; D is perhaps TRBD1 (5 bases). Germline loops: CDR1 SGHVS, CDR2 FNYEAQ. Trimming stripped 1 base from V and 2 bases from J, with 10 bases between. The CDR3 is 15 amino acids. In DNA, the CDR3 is TGTGCCAGCAGCTTAGTCCGGACATTCACAGATACGCAGTATTTT. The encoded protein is CASSLVRTFTDTQYF.

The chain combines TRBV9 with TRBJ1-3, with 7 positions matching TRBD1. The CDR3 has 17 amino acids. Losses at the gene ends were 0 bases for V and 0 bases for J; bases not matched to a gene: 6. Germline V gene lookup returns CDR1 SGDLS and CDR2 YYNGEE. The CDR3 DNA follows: TGTGCCAGCAGCGTAGGGGGTCGACAGGGCTCTGGAAACACCATATATTTT. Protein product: CASSVGGRQGSGNTIYF.

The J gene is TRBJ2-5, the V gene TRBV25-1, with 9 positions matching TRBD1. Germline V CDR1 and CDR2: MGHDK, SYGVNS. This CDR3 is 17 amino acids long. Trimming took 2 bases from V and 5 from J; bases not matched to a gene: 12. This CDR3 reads CASSEIGGQGLRETQYF. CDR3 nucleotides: TGTGCCAGCAGTGAAATAGGGGGACAGGGCCTCCGGGAGACCCAGTACTTC.

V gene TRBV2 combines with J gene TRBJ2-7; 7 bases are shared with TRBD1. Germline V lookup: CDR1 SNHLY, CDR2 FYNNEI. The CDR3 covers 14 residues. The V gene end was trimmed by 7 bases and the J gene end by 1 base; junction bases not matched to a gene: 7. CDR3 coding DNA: TGTGCCAGCACCGAACAGGGGCCATCCTACGAGCAGTACTTC. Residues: CASTEQGPSYEQYF.

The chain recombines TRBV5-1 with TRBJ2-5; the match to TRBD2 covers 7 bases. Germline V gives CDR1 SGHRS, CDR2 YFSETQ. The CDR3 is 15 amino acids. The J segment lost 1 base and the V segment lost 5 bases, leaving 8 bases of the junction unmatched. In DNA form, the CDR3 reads TGCGCCAGCAGACCCCGGGCTAGCGGCCAAGAGACCCAGTACTTC. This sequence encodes CASRPRASGQETQYF.

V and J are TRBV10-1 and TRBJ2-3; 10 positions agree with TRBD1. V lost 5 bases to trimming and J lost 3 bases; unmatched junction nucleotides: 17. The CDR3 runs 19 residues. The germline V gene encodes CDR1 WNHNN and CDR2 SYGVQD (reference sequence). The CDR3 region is CASSNPGQGRTYRTDTQYF. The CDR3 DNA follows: TGCGCCAGCAGTAACCCGGGACAGGGGCGAACATATCGGACAGATACGCAGTATTTT.

Written as DNA, the CDR3 is TGTGCCAGCAGCAGGGGTAACAGGGGGAACACTGAAGCTTTCTTT. Its translation is CASSRGNRGNTEAFF. The V and J genes are TRBV21-1 and TRBJ1-1; the DNA was not used to check the table's D call, TRBD1. TRBV21-1 is recorded as a pseudogene. The CDR3 sequence is 15 residues long.

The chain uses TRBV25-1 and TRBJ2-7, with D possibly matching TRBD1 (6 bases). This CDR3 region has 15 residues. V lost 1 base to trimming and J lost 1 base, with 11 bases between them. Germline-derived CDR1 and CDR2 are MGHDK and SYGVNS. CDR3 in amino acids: CASSEWGRASYEQYF. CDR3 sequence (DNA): TGTGCCAGCAGTGAATGGGGGCGAGCTTCCTACGAGCAGTACTTC.